Sequencing of this T cell receptor (beta chain) was carried out in a study of blood T cell repertoires in COVID-19. Study details: COVID-19 samples, acute and convalescent, were from the United States, Italy and Spain. PBMCs, B-cell-depleted T cells, or T cells were the source of the cDNA or gDNA that made up the material.

In the original processing: Scientists estimated how many nucleated cells there were by amplifying reference gene primers. Clones were read by immunoSEQ multiplex PCR, and TCRdb kept only the in-frame ones, dropping some. V, J and clone size are those of that table, while D and trimming were read from the DNA. There are about 140,000 clones in the sample; 82% occur only once, and about 4% lies in the top ten. There are a few counts of this clone. Per germline, CDR1 LNHDA and CDR2 SQIVND (reference sequence). V was shortened by 3 bases and J by 3 bases, with 9 bases between the two germline ends. CDR3 length equals 14 residues.

What was sequenced was peripheral blood. This TCR came from a woman of 80 years or more with acute or convalescent COVID-19. This chain connects TRBV19 to TRBJ1-5; TRBD1 might be the D (6 bases). CDR3 sequence reads: CASSIRDNNQPQHF. In nucleotides, the CDR3 is TGTGCCAGTAGTATTAGGGACAACAATCAGCCCCAGCATTTT.